The source of this T cell receptor beta chain is a study of OX40 agonist ivuxolimab in advanced cancers. Findings and limits, study-wide: At 0.1 to 3.0 mg/kg and by week 6, CD4+ and CD8+ T cells in the blood had expanded clonally.

Germline V gene data show CDR1 as MRHNA and CDR2 as SNTAGT. The length of the CDR3 is 15 residues. A word on this clone: The antigen is unknown. A read error may produce the germline difference seen at one junction end.

Only in-frame clones appear in the TCRdb table, and some are missing; sequencing was by immunoSEQ multiplex PCR. The sample consists of around 25,000 clones, about 81% of them appearing once. The chain carries TRBV6-4 and TRBJ2-5; the match to TRBD1 covers 8 bases. The clonotype originates from an adult with an advanced solid tumor such as melanoma, head and neck, liver or kidney cancer. Sample: CD4+ or CD8+ T cells sorted from blood, taken in a trial of the OX40 agonist ivuxolimab. The CDR3 region is CASSYSAGGQETQYF. The CDR3 DNA follows: TGTGCCAGCAGTTACTCGGCAGGGGGCCAGGAGACCCAGTACTTC.